These T cell receptor beta chains were read from a single sample in a study of blood T cell repertoires in COVID-19. Assay used: immunoSEQ multiplex PCR; TCRdb lists only in-frame clones, some missing. The table records 300,000 to 350,000 clones, 85% to 90% of them present only once. Sample: PBMCs or T cells enriched from blood (not recorded which). The source is a woman aged 18-35 years with acute COVID-19. Both conserved end residues are part of each CDR3. D genes are given only for firm matches. Not every row has a clone size; where given, it reads once, few, many or a size class.

V gene: TRBV7-3
clone size: -
J gene: TRBJ2-2
D gene: -
CDR3 protein: CASTVEEGGELFF
CDR3 DNA: TGTGCCAGCACCGTGGAGGAGGGCGGGGAGCTGTTTTTT

V gene: TRBV28
clone size: -
J gene: TRBJ1-2
D gene: TRBD1
CDR3 protein: CASRQPGGNYGYTF
CDR3 DNA: TGTGCCAGCAGGCAACCAGGGGGGAACTATGGCTACACCTTC

V gene: TRBV28
clone size: once
J gene: TRBJ1-2
D gene: -
CDR3 protein: CASSPGTRDYTF
CDR3 DNA: TGTGCCAGCAGTCCCGGGACAAGGGACTACACCTTC

V gene: TRBV5-1
clone size: -
J gene: TRBJ2-1
D gene: -
CDR3 protein: CASSQGTDYNEQFF
CDR3 DNA: TGCGCCAGCAGCCAGGGGACGGATTACAATGAGCAGTTCTTC

V gene: TRBV2
clone size: few
J gene: TRBJ1-4
D gene: -
CDR3 protein: CASSRRTVEGNEKLFF
CDR3 DNA: TGTGCCAGCAGTCGTCGGACGGTGGAGGGTAATGAAAAACTGTTTTTT

V gene: TRBV7-9
clone size: -
J gene: TRBJ1-2
D gene: TRBD1
CDR3 protein: CASRFGTGEADGYTF
CDR3 DNA: TGTGCCAGCAGATTCGGGACAGGGGAAGCAGATGGCTACACCTTC

V gene: TRBV9
clone size: -
J gene: TRBJ2-6
D gene: -
CDR3 protein: CASAQGALAGSGANVLTF
CDR3 DNA: TGTGCCAGCGCCCAGGGGGCCTTAGCGGGCTCTGGGGCCAACGTCCTGACTTTC

V gene: TRBV4-1
clone size: -
J gene: TRBJ1-2
D gene: -
CDR3 protein: CASSQEDSRDYGYTF
CDR3 DNA: TGCGCCAGCAGCCAAGAGGACAGCCGGGACTATGGCTACACCTTC

V gene: TRBV28
clone size: few
J gene: TRBJ2-7
D gene: -
CDR3 protein: CASSWPGGTYEQYF
CDR3 DNA: TGTGCCAGCAGTTGGCCAGGGGGGACCTACGAGCAGTACTTC

V gene: TRBV5-1
clone size: -
J gene: TRBJ2-7
D gene: TRBD1
CDR3 protein: CASSIAGTASYEQYF
CDR3 DNA: TGCGCCAGCAGTATAGCCGGGACAGCCTCCTACGAGCAGTACTTC

V gene: TRBV28
clone size: few
J gene: TRBJ1-2
D gene: TRBD1
CDR3 protein: CASSLLGVGQDGYTF
CDR3 DNA: TGTGCCAGCAGTTTATTGGGGGTGGGACAGGATGGCTACACCTTC

V gene: TRBV29-1
clone size: few
J gene: TRBJ1-2
D gene: -
CDR3 protein: CSVPLQGRNGYTF
CDR3 DNA: TGCAGCGTTCCCCTCCAGGGGCGGAATGGCTACACCTTC

V gene: TRBV15
clone size: -
J gene: TRBJ2-7
D gene: -
CDR3 protein: CATSRDLGGTTYEQYF
CDR3 DNA: TGTGCCACCAGCAGAGATCTTGGGGGCACGACCTACGAGCAGTACTTC

V gene: TRBV6-5
clone size: -
J gene: TRBJ1-3
D gene: -
CDR3 protein: CASSYVAASSGNTIYF
CDR3 DNA: TGTGCCAGCAGTTACGTGGCCGCCAGCTCTGGAAACACCATATATTTT

V gene: TRBV21-1
clone size: -
J gene: TRBJ2-7
D gene: -
CDR3 protein: CASSIKLAGKLLFTKQYF
CDR3 DNA: TGTGCCAGCAGTATCAAACTAGCGGGGAAACTGTTATTTACGAAGCAGTACTTC

V gene: TRBV12-3/TRBV12-4
clone size: -
J gene: TRBJ1-2
D gene: TRBD1
CDR3 protein: CASTPTGGYGYTF
CDR3 DNA: TGTGCCAGCACCCCGACAGGGGGCTATGGCTACACCTTC

V gene: TRBV6-1
clone size: -
J gene: TRBJ2-7
D gene: TRBD2
CDR3 protein: CASSEGSGASGRTYEQYF
CDR3 DNA: TGTGCCAGCAGTGAAGGGAGTGGAGCTAGCGGTAGAACCTACGAGCAGTACTTC

V gene: TRBV28
clone size: -
J gene: TRBJ2-6
D gene: TRBD2
CDR3 protein: CASSFAGAGANVLTF
CDR3 DNA: TGTGCCAGCAGTTTTGCGGGGGCTGGGGCCAACGTCCTGACTTTC

V gene: TRBV6-5
clone size: -
J gene: TRBJ2-3
D gene: -
CDR3 protein: CASRLWGETDTQYF
CDR3 DNA: TGTGCCAGCAGGTTGTGGGGGGAAACAGATACGCAGTATTTT

V gene: TRBV2
clone size: -
J gene: TRBJ1-5
D gene: TRBD1
CDR3 protein: CATQTGDNQPQHF
CDR3 DNA: TGTGCCACCCAGACAGGGGACAATCAGCCCCAGCATTTT

V gene: TRBV15
clone size: -
J gene: TRBJ1-2
D gene: TRBD1
CDR3 protein: CATSREYGGTVEGYTF
CDR3 DNA: TGTGCCACCAGCAGAGAGTATGGCGGGACAGTCGAGGGCTACACCTTC

V gene: TRBV9
clone size: -
J gene: TRBJ1-3
D gene: -
CDR3 protein: CASSVGERSGNTIYF
CDR3 DNA: TGTGCCAGCAGCGTAGGTGAGCGCTCTGGAAACACCATATATTTT

V gene: TRBV6-5
clone size: -
J gene: TRBJ1-3
D gene: -
CDR3 protein: CASSQDSNTIYF
CDR3 DNA: TGTGCCAGCAGTCAGGACTCAAACACCATATATTTT